The 20 T cell receptor beta chains reported below all come from one sample, sequenced in a study of vaccination and CD4 T cells after COVID-19. As for treatment: roughly nine-day PBMC culture with coronavirus spike peptide pools or control peptides (ViraFEST assay). With the Oncomine TCR Beta short-read assay, DNA from cultured CD4+ T cells was sequenced. TCRdb reprocessed the PCR reads with MiXCR, giving one entry per CDR3 protein. The data contain about 18,000 distinct CDR3 sequences, approximately 29% of them singletons. Their specific antigens are unknown. The specimen was cultured CD4+ T cells from blood. The receptors derive from a human donor with COVID-19.

The rearrangement links TRBV7-9 to TRBJ1-5; no clear D. Germline-derived CDR1 and CDR2 are SEHNR and FQNEAQ (reference sequence). Trimming left V 3 bases short and J 4 bases short, with 7 bases between. The CDR3 spans 13 residues. CDR3 amino acids: CASSFSQNQPQHF. The DNA for the CDR3 is TGTGCCAGCAGCTTTTCCCAGAATCAGCCCCAGCATTTT. Supplemented by reference TRBV7-9 and TRBJ1-5, the full variable domain reads DTGVSQNPRHKITKRGQNVTFRCDPISEHNRLYWYRQTLGQGPEFLTYFQNEAQLEKSRLLSDRFSAERPKGSFSTLEIQRTEQGDSAMYLCASSFSQNQPQHFGDGTRLSIL.

The V gene is TRBV14, the J gene TRBJ2-5; 7 bases are shared with TRBD2. V shed 1 base and J 2 bases; nucleotides not matched to a gene: 7. There are 16 residues in the CDR3. Germline V CDR1 and CDR2: SGHDN, FVKESK. In DNA form, the CDR3 reads TGTGCCAGCAGCCAAGCGATCGGGACTATGCAAGAGACCCAGTACTTC. Translated: CASSQAIGTMQETQYF.

The chain employs TRBV20-1 and TRBJ2-3; possible D gene TRBD2, 6 bases. The CDR3 is made up of 14 amino acids. V lost 5 bases to trimming and J lost 2 bases, with 14 bases between them. Germline V gives CDR1 DFQATT, CDR2 SNEGSKA (reference sequence). The CDR3 sequence is CSASGTSNTDTQYF. In nucleotides, the CDR3 is TGCAGTGCTTCCGGGACTTCCAACACAGATACGCAGTATTTT.

This clonotype has a handful of counts. This chain links TRBV11-3 with TRBJ2-3; 13 nucleotides agree with TRBD2. The CDR3 length is 14 residues. The ends lost 11 bases at V and 10 bases at J; junction bases unmatched: 12. Germline V gene sequence: CDR1 SGHNT, CDR2 YENEEA. The CDR3 here is CAVSLAGGTNAQYF. Here the CDR3 DNA reads TGTGCCGTATCACTAGCGGGGGGGACTAATGCGCAGTATTTT. The full variable domain, in which reference TRBV11-3 and TRBJ2-3 provide the parts outside the CDR3, is EAGVVQSPRYKIIEKKQPVAFWCNPISGHNTLYWYLQNLGQGPELLIRYENEEAVDDSQLPKDRFSAERLKGVDSTLKIQPAELGDSAVYLCAVSLAGGTNAQYFGPGTRLTVL.

This clonotype was picked up a small number of times. This sequence joins TRBV20-1 and TRBJ1-6; D is undetermined. The CDR3 runs to 14 residues. Trimming removed 0 bases at V and 4 bases at J, with 7 bases between. The germline gives CDR1 DFQATT, CDR2 SNEGSKA (reference sequence). CDR3: CSARDRRYNSPLHF. In DNA form, the CDR3 reads TGCAGTGCTAGAGATCGACGGTATAATTCACCCCTCCACTTT.

This clonotype appeared a few times. The CDR3 sequence: CASTLETARGTAFF. The CDR3, as DNA: TGTGCCAGTACCCTGGAGACAGCCCGAGGGACGGCTTTCTTT. The chain recombines TRBV19 with TRBJ1-1; maybe TRBD1 (5 bases). V shed 7 bases and J shed 11 bases, with 23 bases lying between them. CDR3 length: 14 residues. CDR1 and CDR2 from the germline V gene are LNHDA and SQIVND (reference sequence).

V is TRBV18 and J is TRBJ1-4, with 10 bases that match TRBD1. Unmatched junction bases numbered 6, after V lost 6 bases and J lost 8 bases. Germline lookup yields CDR1 KGHSH and CDR2 LQKENI. The CDR3 contains 14 residues. The CDR3 DNA is TGTGCCAGCTCCTACGGACAGGGGGGAGAAAAACTGTTTTTT. It codes for CASSYGQGGEKLFF.

This clonotype was counted a few times. The chain is built from TRBV11-2 and TRBJ1-6; D unclear. CDR1 SGHAT and CDR2 FQNNGV come from the germline V gene. Between the trimmed V and J ends, which lost 3 bases and 0 bases, there was a span of 18 bases. The CDR3 length is 19 residues. CDR3 nucleotide sequence: TGTGCCAGCAGCTTCCCCCTAAGGGTAATGATCTCCTATAATTCACCCCTCCACTTT. Encoded protein: CASSFPLRVMISYNSPLHF.

The sample holds a few counts of this clonotype. The V call is TRBV7-3, the J call TRBJ2-2; D perhaps matches TRBD2 (6 bases). Germline V gives CDR1 SGHTA, CDR2 FQGTGA. The CDR3 runs to 14 residues. V lost 4 bases to trimming and J lost 8 bases, with 14 bases between them. The CDR3 DNA reads TGTGCCAGCAGCTCCCTGGCTAGCGCTGGGGAGCTGTTTTTT. This codes for CASSSLASAGELFF.

The chain links TRBV7-9 to TRBJ2-7; 8 bases map to TRBD1. The CDR3 is 17 residues long. CDR1 and CDR2 from the germline V gene are SEHNR and FQNEAQ (reference sequence). Germline trimming cut 1 base from V and 3 bases from J; bases unmatched to any gene: 11. CDR3 sequence reads: CASSLDRGLSGFYEQYF. The CDR3 nucleotides read TGTGCCAGCAGCTTAGACAGGGGGTTAAGCGGTTTCTACGAGCAGTACTTC.

This clonotype was seen a handful of times. Compared with germline, one end of the junction differs, possibly owing to a read error. The chain is built from TRBV7-8 and TRBJ2-6; D possibly uses TRBD1 or TRBD2 (5 bases each). The V gene's germline CDR1 is SGHVS and CDR2 FQNEAQ. The CDR3 runs 16 residues. Here the CDR3 DNA reads TGTGCCAGCAGCTTAGCCCCGATGTCCGGGGCCAACGTCTTGACTTTC. Translation: CASSLAPMSGANVLTF.

This clonotype counts as medium-sized. The V and J genes are TRBV27 and TRBJ1-6; 8 bases map to TRBD1. From germline, CDR1 is MNHEY and CDR2 SMNVEV (reference sequence). The CDR3 loop spans 17 amino acids. V was clipped by 2 bases and J by 2 bases; unmatched bases: 5. In DNA, the CDR3 is TGTGCCAGCAGTTTACTAGGGACAGGAACCTATAATTCACCCCTCCACTTT. Protein: CASSLLGTGTYNSPLHF.

This clonotype was picked up a small number of times. V gene TRBV27 combines with J gene TRBJ1-2; possible D gene TRBD1, 6 bases. CDR3 length: 14 amino acids. Trimming stripped 5 bases from V and 8 bases from J, with 18 bases between. In germline, CDR1 is MNHEY, CDR2 SMNVEV (reference sequence). CDR3 nucleotides: TGTGCCAGCAGTCGTCGGGACACCGCGGCGGGCTACACCTTC. It is translated as CASSRRDTAAGYTF.

The V call is TRBV19, the J call TRBJ2-5, with 10 bases matching TRBD2. Trimming removed 4 bases from V and 4 bases from J; junction bases left unmatched: 9. There are 16 residues in the CDR3. CDR1 and CDR2 from the germline V gene are LNHDA and SQIVND (reference sequence). CDR3 region: CASSTPLAGVGETQYF. The DNA of the CDR3 is TGTGCCAGTAGTACCCCCCTAGCGGGGGTGGGAGAGACCCAGTACTTC.

V and J are TRBV20-1 and TRBJ2-7, with 11 nucleotides matching TRBD2. Germline CDR1 is DFQATT and CDR2 is SNEGSKA (reference sequence). V was pared by 3 bases and J by 3 bases, with 4 bases of the junction left unmatched. The length of the CDR3 is 14 residues. The CDR3 DNA follows: TGCAGTGCTAGGGCAACTAGCGGGAGCTACGAGCAGTACTTC. Residues: CSARATSGSYEQYF.

This clonotype turned up a few times. In nucleotides, the CDR3 is TGTGCCAGCAGGCCTAGGGGGGAGACCCAGTACTTC. Encoded protein: CASRPRGETQYF. This sequence joins TRBV6-1 and TRBJ2-5; tentative D call: TRBD1 (6 bases). Germline CDR1 reads MNHNS; CDR2 reads SASEGT. V lost 6 bases to trimming and J lost 5 bases, with 10 bases between them. This CDR3 contains 12 residues.

This chain connects TRBV7-3 to TRBJ1-2; D may be TRBD1 (5 bases). The germline CDR1 and CDR2 sequences are SGHTA and FQGTGA. Trimming removed 3 bases from V and 7 bases from J, with 12 bases in between. The CDR3 length is 13 residues. The CDR3 nucleotides read TGTGCCAGCAGCTTTCAGGGAGGTGGTGGCTACACCTTC. Encoded protein: CASSFQGGGGYTF.

CDR3 DNA: TGTGCCAGCAGTTTGGAAGGGCACACTGAAGCTTTCTTT. Protein sequence: CASSLEGHTEAFF. The chain is built from TRBV12-3 or TRBV12-4 and TRBJ1-1, with D uncertain. The CDR3 is 13 residues long. With 3 bases removed from V and 3 bases from J, the gap between germline ends came to 8 bases.

This clonotype has more than one count but fewer than ten. The chain links TRBV7-2 to TRBJ2-7; 9 bases align to TRBD1. There are 14 residues in the CDR3. CDR1 is SGHTA, CDR2 FQGNSA, per germline. The V and J ends lost 5 bases and 0 bases, in that order; junction bases with no gene match: 2. CDR3 sequence reads: CASSTDRGSYEQYF. The DNA of the CDR3 is TGTGCCAGCAGCACGGACAGGGGCTCCTACGAGCAGTACTTC.

V gene TRBV6-1 combines with J gene TRBJ2-1; TRBD2 agrees at 8 bases. V dropped 5 bases and J dropped 8; count of bases not matched to a gene: 11. Germline values: CDR1 MNHNS, CDR2 SASEGT. The CDR3 extends over 15 amino acids. The CDR3 DNA sequence: TGTGCCAGCAGTCCCCCGGTAGCGGGGTGGGATGAGCAGTTCTTC. Translating it yields CASSPPVAGWDEQFF.